This T cell receptor beta chain emerged from a study of cytomegalovirus exposure and HLA in healthy donors (dated by TCRdb to the late 2010s). Study-level background: An earlier analysis of some 600 of the donors reported 276 Gb of sequence data and 95 million to 120 million unique TCR beta sequences obtained from 180 million or so T cells. Roughly five DR-DQ haplotypes were handled as single units for association and clustering because linkage in the cohort was strong. Both class I and class II loci were covered by HLA typing, at four-digit resolution. The study combined high-throughput TCR immunosequencing, statistical association of individual TCRs with disease status, and machine learning to predict cytomegalovirus infection status. In the later analysis, no new phenotypic data were used to find candidate immune exposures; instead, reliance was placed on TCR beta sequences and their occurrence across donors. Among over 350 genotyped donors of the cohort, an average of approximately 230,000 unique TCR beta nucleotide sequences were sequenced per donor, around 20% of them non-productive. Along with the approximately 650-subject first cohort, a separate validation cohort of over a hundred different subjects was used. The study aimed to test whether signatures of past pathogen exposure could be identified by cataloging public T cell receptors. Every discovery cohort repertoire had been produced on one sequencing platform. The number of typed donors differed by locus: about 629-640 for A, B, C, DRB1 and DQB1; 500 to 550 for DQA1; approximately 600 for DPA1; and roughly 490 for DPB1. The study used immunosequencing to profile the T cell repertoires of 666 subjects and linked those repertoires to cytomegalovirus serostatus. A later analysis re-analyzed previously published TCR beta repertoires from 650 to 800 donors and added high-resolution HLA genotyping to study TCR occurrence patterns. In an earlier analysis of 587 of the donors, high-throughput TCR beta sequencing was used to judge whether each TCR beta V gene segment behaved as functional or pseudogenic. A later genetic analysis used genome-wide SNP genotypes for about 55% of the 666 donors, treating that subset as a discovery cohort. An early release that covered roughly 600 HLA-typed donors contained about 300 gigabases of sequencing data and approximately 85 million unique TCR sequences. Donor age, sex, ethnicity and CMV serostatus were compiled together with the repertoire data. Of the 300 to 450 genotyped donors, 75% to 85% were placed in the genetic ancestry cluster associated with self-reported Caucasian donors.

In total, fewer than 750 healthy bone marrow donors made up the cohort. At the time of sampling, every cohort member was nominally healthy, though immune exposures that went unrecorded were likely present. The donor was CMV seronegative and was included in the group of 352 seronegative cohort members. Each donor provided a peripheral blood sample, and peripheral blood mononuclear cells were used for TCR beta sequencing. The Qiagen DNeasy Blood Extraction Kit was used to extract genomic DNA from the blood cell samples. General study outcomes and caveats: Strong co-occurrence of HLA alleles, especially DR and DQ, made assigning TCR associations to individual alleles difficult. The presence/absence analyses assumed that sequencing depth was roughly uniform across donors, and that assumption may not be true. The study gave a list of some 150 TCR beta chains associated with cytomegalovirus. A later analysis found that most CMV-associated TCR beta chains appeared HLA-restricted, with HLA associations seemingly driven largely by CMV exposure. A further reported finding was that TCR beta sequences accurately predicted the HLA-A and HLA-B alleles for most subjects in the first cohort. CMV serostatus was the only immune exposure information available for the cohort. Three of the identified cytomegalovirus-associated TCR beta chains were confirmed in vitro to be specific for cytomegalovirus antigens. In a later analysis, several top co-occurrence clusters were reported to appear linked to parvovirus B19, influenza, CMV and Epstein-Barr virus. A cluster of highly shared sequence variants was judged likely to represent a technical artifact of the sequencing pipeline. Correlated functional status among segregating V segments might be attributable to linkage disequilibrium, but an unknown experimental factor could not be ruled out. The 87-base-pair reads could not distinguish some IMGT-functional V segments, including TRBV6-2 and TRBV6-3, so those segments were excluded. Compared with equally common non-associated chains, HLA-associated TCR beta chains in a later analysis were more clonally expanded and had lower generation probabilities. According to a later analysis, TCR association rates differed among HLA loci, with DRB1 alleles showing the most associated TCRs and HLA-C alleles showing the fewest. The earlier analysis of some 560 of the donors excluded 15 to 20 rarely observed V segments, including chromosome 9 orphons, because counts were too low. The authors suggested that the approach could potentially be extended to other disease states and immunological phenotypes. Because HLA typing was missing for some donors at each locus, association tests included only the typed subset. The classifier was reported to diagnose cytomegalovirus status with high specificity and sensitivity in both the original and validation cohorts. Compared with the 666-donor mean, donors in an Asian-associated ancestry cluster had fewer N-insertions in productive TCRs, according to a later genetic analysis. Most TCR sequences were observed very rarely across donors, whereas some public TCRs were present in many individuals. The cohort was sequenced for TCR beta chains only, and without alpha or paired-chain data the features that could be detected were limited. In a later genetic analysis, a missense DCLRE1C variant was associated with V-gene and J-gene trimming of TCR beta chains, and the association was replicated in an independent cohort. In an earlier analysis of 587 of the donors, most TCR beta V segments appeared in productive rearrangements about 87% or about 30% of the time, broadly matching IMGT annotations. A later analysis associated 16,951 TCR beta sequences with specific HLA alleles at a false discovery rate of 0.05.

Its CDR3 holds 12 amino acids, cysteine through phenylalanine. CDR3 DNA is the only sequence kept; it has 36 bases, read in frame from the first base. CDR1 and CDR2 are read off the germline V gene as MDHEN and SYDVKM. About this clone: Its target antigen remains unknown. Relative to the germline gene, one junction end is altered; a read error may explain this.

To prepare the library, the immunoSEQ multiplex PCR assay was applied. The multiplex PCR relied on a mix of 60 forward primers for TCR Vbeta segments and 13 reverse primers for TCR Jbeta segments. Amplification of the CDR3 region of rearranged TCR beta genes was performed with a multiplex PCR assay on genomic DNA. The Illumina HiSeq System was used to sequence the amplified TCR beta libraries as 87-base-pair reads. For the original study's pipeline: Across the 700 or so repertoires, a later analysis counted tens of millions of unique TCR beta chains, roughly 11 million of which were shared by at least two donors. Raw reads were error-corrected and collapsed into unique sequences by a nearest-neighbor algorithm in which closely related sequences were merged to remove PCR and sequencing errors. Alignment of CDR3 sequences to IMGT reference sequences was used to assign V, D and J gene segments. For a sequence to be retained, a match of at least six nucleotides was required to both a V gene segment and a J gene segment. Rearrangements were classified as productive when the CDR3 lacked stop codons and remained in frame with V and J, and all other rearrangements were classified as non-productive. Following IMGT convention, CDR3 was defined as the stretch from the second conserved V-encoded cysteine to the conserved J-encoded phenylalanine. The earlier analysis of a few hundred of the donors excluded sequences that lacked an unambiguous match to a single V gene segment. An earlier analysis of 587 of the donors classified V segments as functional when productive rearrangements were above 56.7% and as segregating when the standard deviation between donors was above 5%. A statistical classification framework was built for diagnosing cytomegalovirus status from the catalog of TCR beta chain sequences. A later analysis assigned V and J genes by comparing TCR nucleotide sequences with IMGT/GENE-DB human TR gene sequences. Using the TCRdist pipeline, a later analysis assigned CDR3 sequences along with most-parsimonious VDJ recombination scenarios. In a later analysis, every TCR beta chain was defined by the combination of its CDR3 amino acid sequence and its V-gene family, and reads without a unique V-gene family were dropped. As a way to deal with suspected cross-contamination and a sequencing artifact, a later analysis dropped 500 to 700 nucleotide sequences that were highly shared and had low generation probability. In a later analysis, a clonal expansion index was calculated for each public chain from normalized within-repertoire ranks of inferred template counts. In a later analysis, generation probabilities were computed using a VDJ recombination model fitted to out-of-frame rearrangements, and the results were checked against IGoR. In a later analysis, hypergeometric tests were used to score TCR-TCR, TCR-HLA and TCR-CMV co-occurrence, with a repertoire-size bias correction applied to TCR pairs. A later analysis estimated false discovery rates by permuting HLA or CMV assignments 20 times. In a later analysis, co-occurring TCRs were grouped with DBSCAN, and TCRdist sequence similarity was added when clustering was performed within HLA-allele-positive subsets. Co-occurrence clustering excluded repertoires with fewer than 30,000 or more than 120,000 public chains, plus five with anomalous nucleotide sharing. Held by TCRdb, this immuneACCESS table contains in-frame sequences only and omits some clones. Under half of the omission traces to an unresolved V gene where checked; the cause of the rest is unknown. V, J and clone size reflect that table, while D and trimming were determined from the DNA. The sample records about 140,000 clones, roughly three quarters of which are singletons. Together, the top ten hold more than 1.1% of the sample.

The chain was built from TRBV28 and TRBJ1-1, and 7 junction bases match TRBD1. This TCR was sampled from a woman between 40 and 50 years old in good health and CMV-seronegative. What was sequenced was PBMCs. The CDR3 reads as follows: CATEGQSTQAFF. The DNA is TGTGCCACCGAGGGACAGAGCACTCAAGCTTTCTTT.